The rows below give T cell receptor beta chains drawn from one sample of a study of cytomegalovirus exposure and HLA in healthy donors. Libraries were prepared by immunoSEQ multiplex PCR; TCRdb keeps only in-frame clonotypes and omits some of them. The repertoire holds roughly 120,000 clones, with around 70% as singletons. Material: PBMCs. Every receptor here comes from a man aged 30-40 years in good health and CMV-seropositive. Each CDR3 is given with its conserved first and last residue. The D gene is left open where the match is weak. Not all rows give a size; the values are once, few, many and, for expanded clones, a class.

>TRBJ2-7|TRBV19|TRBD2|once
CASSIWASGTYAQYF
TGTGCCAGTAGTATATGGGCTAGCGGAACCTACGCGCAGTACTTC
>TRBJ1-4|TRBV4-1|TRBD1|.
CASSRTGVTTNEKLFF
TGCGCCAGCAGCCGGACAGGGGTCACAACTAATGAAAAACTGTTTTTT
>TRBJ1-5|TRBV12-2|.|.
CASRSTVLAYSNQPQHF
TGTGCAAGTCGTTCTACAGTGTTGGCGTATAGCAATCAGCCCCAGCATTTT
>TRBJ2-7|TRBV19|.|few
CASSILGGSYEQYF
TGTGCCAGTAGTATACTTGGCGGCTCCTACGAGCAGTACTTC
>TRBJ2-7|TRBV7-9|TRBD2|.
CASSLELAGTYEQYF
TGTGCCAGCAGCTTAGAGCTAGCGGGAACCTACGAGCAGTACTTC
>TRBJ2-3|TRBV29-1|TRBD2|once
CSVEGLAGGSLGTDTQYF
TGCAGCGTTGAGGGCCTAGCGGGAGGATCCCTAGGCACAGATACGCAGTATTTT
>TRBJ1-2|TRBV18|TRBD1|.
CASSPSTGIYGYTF
TGTGCCAGCTCACCTTCGACAGGGATCTATGGCTACACCTTC
>TRBJ2-1|TRBV28|.|.
CASSLLPTNNEQFF
TGTGCCAGCAGTTTGCTACCCACGAACAATGAGCAGTTCTTC
>TRBJ2-1|TRBV18|TRBD1|.
CASSPEGTVSLNEQFF
TGTGCCAGCTCACCTGAAGGGACAGTGTCTCTCAATGAGCAGTTCTTC
>TRBJ2-7|TRBV5-4|TRBD2|.
CASSYTSGSKNEQYF
TGTGCCAGCAGCTACACTAGCGGGAGTAAAAACGAGCAGTACTTC
>TRBJ2-1|TRBV7-9|.|.
CASSLALSSEDEQFF
TGTGCCAGCAGCTTAGCCCTCTCGAGCGAAGATGAGCAGTTCTTC
>TRBJ1-2|TRBV7-8|.|.
CASSSSGIYYGYTF
TGTGCCAGCAGCAGTTCAGGGATTTACTATGGCTACACCTTC
>TRBJ2-2|TRBV5-1|TRBD2|few
CASFGLAGSAVELFF
TGCGCCAGCTTCGGACTAGCGGGATCCGCGGTGGAGCTGTTTTTT
>TRBJ2-7|TRBV7-9|TRBD2|.
CASSFTSGSYEQYF
TGTGCCAGCAGCTTTACTAGCGGCTCCTACGAGCAGTACTTC
>TRBJ1-1|TRBV9|.|.
CASSVEVLDTEAFF
TGTGCCAGCAGCGTAGAGGTACTAGACACTGAAGCTTTCTTT
>TRBJ1-1|TRBV19|TRBD1|.
CASSMTGGDTEAFF
TGTGCCAGTAGTATGACAGGGGGTGACACTGAAGCTTTCTTT
>TRBJ2-7|TRBV5-4|TRBD2|.
CASSLERERGEQYF
TGTGCCAGCAGCTTGGAGCGGGAGCGGGGCGAGCAGTACTTC
>TRBJ2-7|TRBV28|.|.
CASSLRTEFSYEQYF
TGTGCCAGCAGTCTACGAACAGAATTCTCCTACGAGCAGTACTTC
>TRBJ2-5|TRBV7-3|.|few
CASSPTGVRETQYF
TGTGCCAGCAGCCCTACAGGAGTGCGGGAGACCCAGTACTTC
>TRBJ1-2|TRBV5-1|.|.
CASSLRGTQGGYTF
TGCGCCAGCAGCCTGAGGGGGACGCAGGGCGGCTACACCTTC
>TRBJ2-7|TRBV5-4|TRBD2|.
CASSQAGLAGDSYEQYF
TGTGCCAGCAGCCAAGCGGGACTAGCGGGTGACTCCTACGAGCAGTACTTC
>TRBJ1-4|TRBV5-1|.|.
CASSLGTVGREKLFF
TGCGCCAGCAGCTTGGGGACAGTCGGGAGGGAAAAACTGTTTTTT
>TRBJ2-3|TRBV4-3|TRBD2|.
CASSQVGLAGVEGTDTQYF
TGCGCCAGCAGCCAAGTAGGTCTAGCGGGAGTTGAGGGCACAGATACGCAGTATTTT
>TRBJ1-5|TRBV4-1|.|.
CASSQEAGLGYQPQHF
TGCGCCAGCAGCCAAGAGGCGGGTTTGGGATATCAGCCCCAGCATTTT
>TRBJ2-7|TRBV5-1|.|.
CASSSGFGTPPYEQYF
TGCGCCAGCAGCTCCGGTTTCGGGACTCCACCCTACGAGCAGTACTTC
>TRBJ2-1|TRBV27|TRBD2|.
CASSTHFRGQREYNEQFF
TGTGCCAGCAGCACCCATTTCCGCGGCCAGCGGGAGTACAATGAGCAGTTCTTC
>TRBJ2-7|TRBV11-2|.|.
CASSLTAIYHYEQYF
TGTGCCAGCAGCTTGACAGCTATATACCACTACGAGCAGTACTTC
>TRBJ2-7|TRBV10-3|TRBD1|.
CAIRTSGQGTSYEQYF
TGTGCCATCAGGACTTCCGGACAGGGGACCTCCTACGAGCAGTACTTC
>TRBJ1-1|TRBV29-1|.|.
CSVTLPHRYMNTEAFF
TGCAGCGTCACATTACCCCACAGGTACATGAACACTGAAGCCTTCTTT
>TRBJ2-7|TRBV5-4|TRBD2|.
CASSPGLAGHEQYF
TGTGCCAGCAGCCCGGGACTAGCGGGGCACGAGCAGTACTTC
>TRBJ2-7|TRBV4-3|TRBD2|.
CASSRAGTSGDPYEQYF
TGCGCCAGCAGCCGAGCCGGGACTAGCGGGGATCCCTACGAGCAGTACTTC
>TRBJ2-5|TRBV7-8|.|.
CASSLLRETQYF
TGTGCCAGCAGCTTATTGAGAGAGACCCAGTACTTC
>TRBJ1-5|TRBV5-6|.|.
CASSFLNQPQHF
TGTGCCAGCAGCTTCCTCAATCAGCCCCAGCATTTT